Judged by frequency, the clone carrying this TCR beta chain is medium-sized (0.01 to 0.1%). Its target is unknown. TRB was amplified by touch-down multiplex PCR, primer pools A and B combined. After re-calling the multiplex PCR reads, TCRdb lists one entry per CDR3 protein, DNA absent. Its listing shows about 4,800 distinct CDR3 sequences. This CDR3 has 16 amino acids. Germline lookup yields CDR1 LNHNV and CDR2 YYDKDF (reference sequence). The record originates from a study of T cell clusters in autoimmune cytopenias. Each sample's input was 200 to 300 ng genomic DNA, 38,000 or so genome equivalents. Study results and caveats: The cluster-lack signature was not seen for secondary cytopenia versus chronic lymphocytic leukemia. Clustering suggested that physiological T cell clusters were missing in primary autoimmune cytopenia patients.

The chain is built from TRBV15 and TRBJ2-6. The specimen was peripheral blood. The TCR originated in a human donor with an autoimmune cytopenia or autoimmune hepatitis (not recorded which). The CDR3 here is CATSSGSDSGANVLTF.